The 25 T cell receptor beta chains below come from one sample, sequenced in a study of blood T cell repertoires in COVID-19. TCRdb's table, derived via immunoSEQ multiplex PCR, lists solely in-frame clones and lacks some. The repertoire consists of under 300,000 clones, with around nine tenths occurring once and the leading ten covering 1.6%. The sample consisted of PBMCs or T cells enriched from blood (not recorded which). The receptors were sampled from a woman aged 50 to 65 who had recovered from COVID-19.

In regard to this clone: A junction end diverges from the germline sequence, so it may reflect a read error. V is TRBV10-3 and J is TRBJ1-3; D perhaps matches TRBD1 (5 bases). The CDR3 sequence is 14 residues long. CDR1 is ENHRY, CDR2 SYGVKD, per germline. This chain's CDR3 is CAISEPDLQGTISF. The CDR3 nucleotides read TGTGCCATCAGTGAGCCGGATCTGCAGGGAACAATTTCTTTT.

This chain links TRBV19 with TRBJ1-2, with 9 bases matching TRBD1. The germline CDR1 and CDR2 sequences are LNHDA and SQIVND (reference sequence). V lost 5 bases to trimming and J lost 8 bases; unmatched junction nucleotides: 12. The CDR3 runs to 15 residues. In nucleotides, the CDR3 is TGTGCCAGTAGTGTAGCTAAAGGGACAGGGAGCGGCTACACCTTC. Translating gives CASSVAKGTGSGYTF.

The chain links TRBV5-1 to TRBJ2-1; TRBD1 matches at 7 bases. Germline CDR1 is SGHRS and CDR2 is YFSETQ. The CDR3 totals 14 residues. Germline trimming cut 6 bases from V and 9 bases from J; bases unmatched to any gene: 12. In nucleotides, the CDR3 is TGCGCCAGCAACTCCGGGACAGTCTATCGTGAGCAGTTCTTC. Encoded protein: CASNSGTVYREQFF.

The V gene is TRBV5-4, the J gene TRBJ2-7, with D unclear. The CDR3 has 13 residues. CDR1 and CDR2 from the germline V gene are SGHNT and YYREEE (reference sequence). V was pared by 2 bases and J by 0 bases, with 6 bases between. Here the CDR3 DNA reads TGTGCCAGCAGCTTTTACAGCTCCTACGAGCAGTACTTC. Residues: CASSFYSSYEQYF. Looking up the rest from reference TRBV5-4 and TRBJ2-7 gives the full variable domain: ETGVTQSPTHLIKTRGQQVTLRCSSQSGHNTVSWYQQALGQGPQFIFQYYREEENGRGNFPPRFSGLQFPNYSSELNVNALELDDSALYLCASSFYSSYEQYFGPGTRLTVT.

The J gene is TRBJ2-5, the V gene TRBV24-1; 7 nucleotides line up with TRBD2. The CDR3 runs 14 residues. V gave up 5 bases and J gave up 5 bases; unmatched junction bases: 7. Germline loops: CDR1 KGHDR, CDR2 SFDVKD. CDR3 sequence: CATSGSLREETQYF. The CDR3 DNA reads TGTGCCACCAGTGGGAGTTTGCGGGAGGAGACCCAGTACTTC.

In its sample, this clone was seen once. The chain links TRBV5-4 to TRBJ2-7, with TRBD1 matching over 9 bases. The germline V gene has CDR1 SGHNT and CDR2 YYREEE (reference sequence). The junction had 9 bases not matched to a gene; V was cut back by 2 bases and J by 6 bases. CDR3 length: 15 residues. The CDR3, as DNA: TGTGCCAGCAGCTTCCAACAGGGGGCGCGAGGCGAGCAGTACTTC. This encodes CASSFQQGARGEQYF.

V usage is TRBV11-2 and J usage is TRBJ2-5; 10 nucleotides align to TRBD1. This CDR3 has 16 amino acids. J lost 4 bases, V lost 3 bases, and 8 bases had no gene match. Looked up from germline, CDR1 is SGHAT and CDR2 is FQNNGV. The CDR3 here is CASSLGQGLYRETQYF. In DNA, the CDR3 is TGTGCCAGCAGCTTGGGACAGGGGTTATATCGAGAGACCCAGTACTTC.

The V call is TRBV7-2, the J call TRBJ1-1; D is unresolved. There are 15 residues in the CDR3. Trimming took off 4 bases at V and 1 base at J, with 13 bases between the two ends. Germline V gene data show CDR1 as SGHTA and CDR2 as FQGNSA. CDR3 loop: CASSSLGNKNTEAFF. CDR3 sequence (DNA): TGTGCCAGCAGCTCCCTCGGGAACAAGAACACTGAAGCTTTCTTT. Complete variable domain (other parts from reference TRBV7-2 and TRBJ1-1): GAGVSQSPSNKVTEKGKDVELRCDPISGHTALYWYRQSLGQGLEFLIYFQGNSAPDKSGLPSDRFSAERTGGSVSTLTIQRTQQEDSAVYLCASSSLGNKNTEAFFGQGTRLTVV.

The rearrangement uses TRBV15 and TRBJ2-3; 10 positions match TRBD2. The germline V gene encodes CDR1 LNHNV and CDR2 YYDKDF (reference sequence). The CDR3 totals 18 residues. Trimming cost V 1 base and J 1 base; bases outside gene matches: 8. CDR3 protein: CATSRAGLAGVRTDTQYF. CDR3 nucleotide sequence: TGTGCCACCAGCAGAGCGGGGCTAGCGGGAGTACGCACAGATACGCAGTATTTT. The full variable domain, with the rest looked up from reference TRBV15 and TRBJ2-3, is DAMVIQNPRYQVTQFGKPVTLSCSQTLNHNVMYWYQQKSSQAPKLLFHYYDKDFNNEADTPDNFQSRRPNTSFCFLDIRSPGLGDTAMYLCATSRAGLAGVRTDTQYFGPGTRLTVL.

This chain connects TRBV18 to TRBJ1-2; 9 positions match TRBD1. This CDR3 comprises 15 residues. The germline CDR1 and CDR2 sequences are KGHSH and LQKENI. V lost 3 bases to trimming and J lost 4 bases; unmatched junction nucleotides: 6. CDR3 loop: CASSPGTGGGYGYTF. CDR3 nucleotides: TGTGCCAGCTCACCGGGTACAGGGGGCGGCTATGGCTACACCTTC.

The chain joins TRBV28 to TRBJ2-2; 10 bases map to TRBD2. Germline V lookup: CDR1 MDHEN, CDR2 SYDVKM. V lost 2 bases to trimming and J lost 2 bases; unmatched junction nucleotides: 8. The CDR3 is 18 amino acids. This CDR3 reads CASSLGMRTSGNTGELFF. In nucleotides, the CDR3 is TGTGCCAGCAGTTTAGGGATGCGGACTAGCGGAAACACCGGGGAGCTGTTTTTT.

V and J are TRBV19 and TRBJ2-7, with D possibly being TRBD1 (5 bases). This CDR3 is built from 13 residues. From germline, CDR1 is LNHDA and CDR2 SQIVND (reference sequence). Trimming removed 4 bases from V and 2 bases from J, with 9 bases in between. CDR3 nucleotides: TGTGCCAGTAGTAAGGGGAATCCCTACGAGCAGTACTTC. This translates into CASSKGNPYEQYF.

V is TRBV6-6 and J is TRBJ1-1; no firm D call. The V and J ends lost 2 bases and 1 base respectively, with 8 bases between them. Germline values: CDR1 MNHNY, CDR2 SVGAGI (reference sequence). The CDR3 consists of 14 residues. The CDR3 region has the DNA TGTGCCAGCAGTTACCCAGGATCGAACACTGAAGCTTTCTTT. Its translation is CASSYPGSNTEAFF.

This chain joins TRBV14 and TRBJ2-3; 9 nucleotides align to TRBD1. The CDR3 covers 15 residues. V trimming: 5 bases; J trimming: 6 bases; junction bases outside the gene matches: 9. Germline lookup yields CDR1 SGHDN and CDR2 FVKESK. CDR3 loop: CASSNRDRALDTQYF. Here the CDR3 DNA reads TGTGCCAGCAGCAACCGGGACAGGGCGCTTGATACGCAGTATTTT.

The chain couples TRBV2 to TRBJ2-7, with 9 positions matching TRBD1. V shed 8 bases and J 2 bases; nucleotides not matched to a gene: 7. Germline V gene sequence: CDR1 SNHLY, CDR2 FYNNEI. The CDR3 has 14 amino acids. Here the CDR3 DNA reads TGTGCCAGCGTAGGCGACAGGGGGACCTACGAGCAGTACTTC. Its translation: CASVGDRGTYEQYF.

The V gene is TRBV11-2, the J gene TRBJ1-6; D is ambiguous. The CDR3 is 15 amino acids. CDR1 is SGHAT and CDR2 is FQNNGV in the germline V gene. Trimming stripped 3 bases from V and 8 bases from J, with 14 bases between. DNA of the CDR3: TGTGCCAGCAGCTTTACCGGGTTAATAGATTCACCCCTCCACTTT. Translating it yields CASSFTGLIDSPLHF.

The chain uses TRBV27 and TRBJ2-7; 9 bases are shared with TRBD1. J gave up 7 bases and V 6 bases, and 34 bases lay outside the gene matches. The CDR3 has 22 amino acids. The germline CDR1 and CDR2 sequences are MNHEY and SMNVEV (reference sequence). The CDR3 region is CASSLPQPGQGLSRDYFGEQYF. The CDR3 DNA follows: TGTGCCAGCAGCTTACCGCAACCGGGACAGGGACTGAGTCGGGACTACTTCGGGGAGCAGTACTTC.

V usage is TRBV10-3 and J usage is TRBJ2-3; weak D call: TRBD2 (6 bases). The CDR3 covers 14 residues. V dropped 10 bases and J dropped 4 bases, with 18 bases sitting between them. Germline V lookup: CDR1 ENHRY, CDR2 SYGVKD. This CDR3 is CATRKVTGADTQYF. The CDR3 bases are TGTGCCACCAGGAAGGTTACGGGAGCAGATACGCAGTATTTT.

This sequence joins TRBV13 and TRBJ2-7; 7 bases are shared with TRBD1. After removal of 5 bases from V and 3 bases from J, the junction contained 10 bases not matched to a gene. Germline V CDR1 and CDR2: PRHDT, FYEKMQ (reference sequence). The CDR3 loop spans 15 amino acids. CDR3 protein: CASSPWGRGNYEQYF. The CDR3 bases are TGTGCCAGCAGCCCATGGGGCAGGGGGAACTACGAGCAGTACTTC.

The rearrangement links TRBV13 to TRBJ2-2; TRBD2 is a possible D gene (6 bases). V gave up 1 base and J gave up 5 bases, with 11 bases separating them. Per germline, CDR1 PRHDT and CDR2 FYEKMQ (reference sequence). The CDR3 length is 15 residues. The CDR3, as DNA: TGTGCCAGCAGCTTAGTCGGGAGTAGGACCGGGGAGCTGTTTTTT. Translated, it gives CASSLVGSRTGELFF.

This clone was counted a few times. The rearrangement uses TRBV4-1 and TRBJ2-1, with D unresolved. CDR1 is MGHRA and CDR2 is YSYEKL in the germline V gene. This CDR3 contains 11 residues. V was pared by 1 base and J by 12 bases, with 7 bases between. CDR3 amino acids: CASSQGRLQFF. The CDR3 DNA sequence: TGCGCCAGCAGCCAAGGGAGACTGCAGTTCTTC.

J is TRBJ2-5 and V is TRBV5-1, with D possibly matching TRBD2 (6 bases). This CDR3 comprises 15 residues. Per germline, CDR1 SGHRS and CDR2 YFSETQ. Trimming left V 2 bases short and J 5 bases short, with 16 bases between. CDR3 sequence (DNA): TGCGCCAGCAGCTTTCCTGGGATGGAGGGGGAGACCCAGTACTTC. As protein: CASSFPGMEGETQYF.

V gene TRBV19 combines with J gene TRBJ1-6, with 10 bases aligning to TRBD1. The CDR3 totals 15 residues. V was pared by 7 bases and J by 8 bases, with 8 bases of the junction left unmatched. Germline CDR1 LNHDA, CDR2 SQIVND (reference sequence). The CDR3 DNA is TGTGCCAGTAACCCGGGACAGGGGATTTATTCACCCCTCCACTTT. This gives the protein CASNPGQGIYSPLHF.

V is TRBV5-1 and J is TRBJ2-3; 7 nucleotides agree with TRBD2. Germline values: CDR1 SGHRS, CDR2 YFSETQ. With V trimmed by 3 bases and J by 4 bases, 11 bases remained unmatched. The CDR3 extends over 16 amino acids. CDR3 sequence reads: CASSSAGAGLADTQYF. CDR3 in DNA: TGCGCCAGCAGCTCGGCTGGAGCGGGACTGGCAGATACGCAGTATTTT.

Only one count was recorded for this clone. The rearrangement links TRBV7-2 to TRBJ1-2, with a possible D match to TRBD1 (6 bases). The CDR3 has 15 amino acids. Germline values: CDR1 SGHTA, CDR2 FQGNSA. V was trimmed by 4 bases and J by 2 bases, leaving 14 bases between them. CDR3 bases: TGTGCCAGCAGCTCATTTAGGGGGGGAAACTATGGCTACACCTTC. It translates to CASSSFRGGNYGYTF. Supplemented by reference TRBV7-2 and TRBJ1-2, the full variable domain reads GAGVSQSPSNKVTEKGKDVELRCDPISGHTALYWYRQSLGQGLEFLIYFQGNSAPDKSGLPSDRFSAERTGGSVSTLTIQRTQQEDSAVYLCASSSFRGGNYGYTFGSGTRLTVV.